This TCR beta chain was recorded in a study of response to subunit inactivated influenza vaccine (dated by TCRdb to about 2018). About the investigation overall: To follow how T cells responded to a trivalent subunit inactivated influenza vaccine, the researchers relied on deep quantitative profiling of the T cell receptor repertoire.

Including cysteine and phenylalanine, the CDR3 has 14 amino acids. Kept here is only the CDR3 DNA, which spans 42 bases and is read in frame from base 1. CDR1 and CDR2, looked up from the germline V gene, are SGDLS and YYNGEE. Germline trimming: 3 bases from V, 4 bases from J; junction bases outside gene matches: 4. Libraries were prepared through RT-PCR. The instrument was an Illumina HiSeq 2500. The public reads were run again by TCRdb, first through fastp at Q25 and then through MiXCR, and only productive beta chains were kept. Every entry covers one CDR3 protein and lists the most common genes and DNA from its rows. This sample gives hundreds of thousands of distinct CDR3 sequences in total; 15% to 19% of them show up just once. The top ten hold roughly 12% of the sample. This clonotype was seen ten or more times. Which antigen it targets is not known. No much larger clonotype is one base removed from it; base qualities were not supplied.

Beyond this particular receptor, the publication reports: According to the authors, only a limited number of new T cells may be recruited by each seasonal influenza vaccination.

The clonotype comes from a man aged 50 or older who received an inactivated influenza vaccine. Donor details come from another sample of the same person, matched by shared clones. The sample here was PBMCs from blood, taken 11 to 12 days after vaccination. This chain is built from TRBV9 and TRBJ1-2, and TRBD1 matches 9 of the central bases. The CDR3 sequence is CASSATGGGYGYTF. The DNA is TGTGCCAGCAGCGCGACAGGGGGAGGCTATGGCTACACCTTC.